This TCR beta chain was sequenced during a study of CD8+ T cells in alopecia areata. CDR1 DFQATT and CDR2 SNEGSKA come from the germline V gene (reference sequence). V lost 1 base to trimming and J lost 3 bases, with 4 bases between them. The CDR3 length is 11 residues. Regarding treatment: oral pan-JAK inhibitor, 5-10 mg twice daily. This clone was detected only a few times. Reverse transcription of extracted RNA yielded cDNA, which provided the sequencing template. Method: immunoSEQ multiplex PCR; TCRdb's copy keeps in-frame clones and lacks some. The table shows 150,000 to 250,000 clones, with 55% to 70% occurring only once.

The TCR originated in a human donor with alopecia areata. The rearrangement joins TRBV20-1 to TRBJ2-7; D is unclear. Sequencing was performed on CD4+ T cells sorted from blood, taken at week 24, from a patient treated with tofacitinib. CDR3 sequence reads: CSARANYEQYF. DNA of the CDR3: TGCAGTGCTAGAGCGAACTACGAGCAGTACTTC.